Listed here are 6 T cell receptor beta chains from one sample, sequenced in a study of CD8+CD57+ T cells in acquired aplastic anemia. Only patients with CD8+CD57+ cell expansion on flow cytometry were chosen for sequencing. Genomic DNA was employed as the template in profiling TCR beta VDJ and CDR3. TCRdb reprocessed the reads via MiXCR and lists one record per CDR3 protein. The profile covers approximately 80,000 distinct CDR3 sequences, with about 70% appearing a single time and 80% to 90% taken by the ten largest. The sequenced material came from sorted CD4+, CD8+, or CD8+CD57+ T cells (not recorded which) from PBMCs. All receptors derive from a human donor with aplastic anemia.

The rearrangement joins TRBV7-2 to TRBJ2-7; D is undetermined. Per germline, CDR1 SGHTA and CDR2 FQGNSA. Trimming shortened V by 6 bases and J by 4 bases, and 10 bases separated the two germline ends. The CDR3 runs to 12 residues. This CDR3 is CASRRTEYEQYF. CDR3 in DNA: TGTGCCAGCAGGAGGACGGAGTACGAGCAGTACTTC.

This chain joins TRBV29-1 and TRBJ2-3, with TRBD2 identical over 12 bases. This CDR3 region has 13 residues. Germline lookup yields CDR1 SQVTM and CDR2 ANQGSEA. Losses at the gene ends were 3 bases for V and 6 bases for J; bases not matched to a gene: 1. CDR3 in DNA: TGCAGCGTTGACGGGACTAGCGGGGATACGCAGTATTTT. This translates into CSVDGTSGDTQYF.

The V call is TRBV7-9, the J call TRBJ2-7, with no clear D. The CDR3 length is 13 residues. The germline gives CDR1 SEHNR, CDR2 FQNEAQ (reference sequence). The ends were cut back, 7 bases at V and 2 bases at J, with 12 bases in the middle. The CDR3 nucleotides read TGTGCCAGCAACCGCGGCACGGCCTACGAGCAGTACTTC. Translating it yields CASNRGTAYEQYF.

The gene calls are TRBV30 and TRBJ2-7, with 8 bases lining up with TRBD1. Per germline, CDR1 GTSNPN and CDR2 SVGIG (reference sequence). V trimming: 3 bases; J trimming: 9 bases; junction bases outside the gene matches: 13. The CDR3 runs to 14 residues. This CDR3 reads CAWRGADRGGVQYF. CDR3 DNA: TGTGCCTGGAGAGGAGCAGACAGGGGAGGTGTGCAGTACTTC.

This rearrangement joins TRBV20-1 to TRBJ2-5, with 7 nucleotides matching TRBD2. V lost 5 bases to trimming and J lost 4 bases; unmatched junction nucleotides: 16. Germline-derived CDR1 and CDR2 are DFQATT and SNEGSKA (reference sequence). The CDR3 sequence is 16 residues long. CDR3 protein: CSASATRDYITETQYF. The DNA of the CDR3 is TGCAGTGCTTCTGCTACCCGGGACTATATTACAGAGACCCAGTACTTC.

The chain combines TRBV5-1 with TRBJ2-2; 8 bases are a match to TRBD1. Germline lookup yields CDR1 SGHRS and CDR2 YFSETQ. J lost 5 bases, V lost 5 bases, and 5 bases had no gene match. CDR3 length: 14 residues. The CDR3 sequence: CASRPDRETGELFF. The DNA for the CDR3 is TGCGCCAGCAGACCGGACAGGGAAACCGGGGAGCTGTTTTTT.